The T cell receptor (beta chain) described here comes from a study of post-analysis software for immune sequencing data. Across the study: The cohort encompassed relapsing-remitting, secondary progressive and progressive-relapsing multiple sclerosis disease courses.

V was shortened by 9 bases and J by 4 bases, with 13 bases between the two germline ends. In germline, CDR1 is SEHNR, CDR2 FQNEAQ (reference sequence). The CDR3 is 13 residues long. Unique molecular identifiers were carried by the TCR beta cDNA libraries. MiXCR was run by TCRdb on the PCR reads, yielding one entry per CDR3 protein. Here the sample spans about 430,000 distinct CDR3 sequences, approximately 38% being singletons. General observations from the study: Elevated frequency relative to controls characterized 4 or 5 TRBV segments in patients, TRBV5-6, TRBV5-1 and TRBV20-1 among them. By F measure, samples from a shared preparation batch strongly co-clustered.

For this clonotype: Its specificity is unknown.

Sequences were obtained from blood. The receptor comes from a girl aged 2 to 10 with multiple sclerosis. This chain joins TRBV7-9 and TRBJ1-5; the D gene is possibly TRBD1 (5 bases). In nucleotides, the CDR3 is TGTGCCAGTTGCCGGGACCCAAATCAGCCCCAGCATTTT. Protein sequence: CASCRDPNQPQHF.